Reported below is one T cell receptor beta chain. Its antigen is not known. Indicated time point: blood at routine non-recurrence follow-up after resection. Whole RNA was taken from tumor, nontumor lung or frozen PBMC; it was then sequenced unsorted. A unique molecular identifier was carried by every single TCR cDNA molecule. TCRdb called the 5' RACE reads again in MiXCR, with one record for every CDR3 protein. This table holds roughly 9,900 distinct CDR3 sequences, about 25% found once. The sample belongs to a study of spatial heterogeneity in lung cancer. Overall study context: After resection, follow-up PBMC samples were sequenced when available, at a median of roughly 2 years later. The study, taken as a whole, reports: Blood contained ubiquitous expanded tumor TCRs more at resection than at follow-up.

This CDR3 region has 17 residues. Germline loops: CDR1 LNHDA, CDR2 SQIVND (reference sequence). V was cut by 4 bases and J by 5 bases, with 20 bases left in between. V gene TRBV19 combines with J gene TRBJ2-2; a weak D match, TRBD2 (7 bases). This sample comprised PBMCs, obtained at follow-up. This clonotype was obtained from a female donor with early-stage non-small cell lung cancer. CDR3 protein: CASSRGAAGVGTGELFF. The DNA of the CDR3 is TGTGCCAGTAGTAGGGGGGCTGCGGGAGTTGGAACCGGGGAGCTGTTTTTT.